This passage covers 27 T cell receptor beta chains from one sample sequenced in a study of blood T cells in healthy people across ages. A second PCR, run for about 6 to 11 cycles, used a sample-barcoded 5' primer plus a J-beta primer mix. TCRdb used MiXCR to reprocess the 5' RACE reads, holding one entry per CDR3 protein. The sample lists roughly 1.7 million distinct CDR3 sequences, roughly 32% occurring once. Material: blood. All receptors come from a woman younger than 45 in good health.

This chain joins TRBV12-3 or TRBV12-4 and TRBJ1-2; TRBD1 agrees at 10 bases. The CDR3 runs 15 residues. After removal of 4 bases from V and 3 bases from J, the junction contained 5 bases not matched to a gene. CDR3 protein: CASSSRGTGDYGYTF. The CDR3 DNA reads TGTGCCAGCAGTTCCCGGGGGACAGGGGACTATGGCTACACCTTC.

This clonotype was picked up a small number of times. CDR3 sequence (DNA): TGTGCCAGCTCACCGAACTCACTGTACGAGCAGTACTTC. Protein: CASSPNSLYEQYF. The chain joins TRBV18 to TRBJ2-5; D remains unclear. Matching the DNA end better, TRBJ2-7 makes the J call doubtful. This CDR3 has 13 amino acids. The germline V gene encodes CDR1 KGHSH and CDR2 LQKENI.

The chain carries TRBV20-1 and TRBJ2-3; 8 bases are a match to TRBD2. CDR1 is DFQATT, CDR2 SNEGSKA, per germline (reference sequence). The trim removed 1 base at V and 0 bases at J, leaving 12 bases unmatched. This CDR3 is built from 18 residues. The CDR3 DNA reads TGCAGTGCTAGAGGACTAGGACTAGCCGTCTATAGCACAGATACGCAGTATTTT. It specifies CSARGLGLAVYSTDTQYF.

This clonotype was picked up a small number of times. The J gene is TRBJ2-5, the V gene TRBV27; tentative D call: TRBD2 (6 bases). This CDR3 comprises 14 residues. V was pared by 1 base and J by 11 bases, with 17 bases between. Germline V CDR1 and CDR2: MNHEY, SMNVEV (reference sequence). The chain's CDR3 is CASSLFVTPGEQYF. The CDR3 nucleotides are TGTGCCAGCAGTTTATTTGTCACGCCGGGGGAGCAGTACTTC.

A single count supports this clonotype. The rearrangement links TRBV9 to TRBJ1-1, with unresolved D. CDR3 length: 16 residues. CDR1 is SGDLS, CDR2 YYNGEE, per germline. Trimming shortened V by 3 bases and J by 0 bases, and 15 bases separated the two germline ends. Here the CDR3 reads CASSAGPRKVNTEAFF. CDR3 DNA sequence: TGTGCCAGCAGCGCCGGTCCCAGAAAGGTGAACACTGAAGCTTTCTTT.

Comments on this clonotype: The junction and the germline gene differ at one end; a read error may be behind it. The chain joins TRBV20-1 to TRBJ2-1; 7 nucleotides match TRBD2. CDR1 and CDR2 (germline): DFQATT, SNEGSKA (reference sequence). The CDR3 length is 14 residues. CDR3 sequence reads: CSAISGLNNNEQFF. The CDR3 DNA is TGTAGTGCAATTAGCGGGTTGAACAACAATGAGCAGTTCTTC.

This clonotype has more than one count but fewer than ten. The chain uses TRBV20-1 and TRBJ2-3; maybe TRBD1 (5 bases). V shed 1 base and J shed 0 bases, with 11 bases lying between them. This CDR3 is 15 amino acids long. The germline V gene has CDR1 DFQATT and CDR2 SNEGSKA (reference sequence). The CDR3: CSARGQGISTDTQYF. DNA of the CDR3: TGCAGTGCTAGAGGGCAGGGTATTAGCACAGATACGCAGTATTTT.

The J gene is TRBJ2-7, the V gene TRBV7-8; TRBD1 or TRBD2 may be the D gene (5 bases each). Germline CDR1 is SGHVS and CDR2 is FQNEAQ. V was trimmed by 1 base and J by 0 bases, leaving 13 bases between them. This CDR3 has 16 residues. CDR3 sequence (DNA): TGTGCCAGCAGCTTAGGAGCGGTCAGGGCCTCCTACGAGCAGTACTTC. Translation: CASSLGAVRASYEQYF.

V usage is TRBV28 and J usage is TRBJ1-5; no firm D call. CDR1 is MDHEN, CDR2 SYDVKM, per germline. The CDR3 runs 13 residues. Trimming left V 3 bases short and J 7 bases short, with 10 bases between. CDR3 DNA sequence: TGTGCCAGCAGTTTGATTAGGGCCCAGCCCCAGCATTTT. Encoded protein: CASSLIRAQPQHF. Based on the CDR3 plus reference TRBV28 and TRBJ1-5, the full variable domain is DVKVTQSSRYLVKRTGEKVFLECVQDMDHENMFWYRQDPGLGLRLIYFSYDVKMKEKGDIPEGYSVSREKKERFSLILESASTNQTSMYLCASSLIRAQPQHFGDGTRLSIL.

J is TRBJ1-1 and V is TRBV28; D is ambiguous. V was trimmed by 6 bases and J by 6 bases, leaving 11 bases between them. CDR1 and CDR2 from the germline V gene are MDHEN and SYDVKM. The CDR3 loop spans 12 amino acids. Here the CDR3 reads CASSPMESEAFF. The CDR3 DNA follows: TGTGCCAGCAGCCCGATGGAGTCTGAAGCTTTCTTT.

The V and J genes are TRBV28 and TRBJ1-1; D ambiguous. CDR1 and CDR2 (germline): MDHEN, SYDVKM. The CDR3 is 16 residues long. With 3 bases removed from V and 3 bases from J, the gap between germline ends came to 17 bases. CDR3 residues: CASSFLPAGEDTEAFF. CDR3 coding DNA: TGTGCCAGCAGTTTCTTACCAGCAGGAGAGGACACTGAAGCTTTCTTT.

Regarding this clonotype: Mismatch with germline at one junction end may stem from a read error. This sequence joins TRBV5-5 and TRBJ1-6, with TRBD1 matching over 9 bases. The CDR3 has 14 amino acids. Per germline, CDR1 SGHKS and CDR2 YYEKEE (reference sequence). CDR3 amino acids: CASSWGQGDSSLHF. The CDR3 coding sequence is TGTGCCAGCAGTTGGGGACAGGGAGATTCATCCCTCCACTTT.

This chain links TRBV7-9 with TRBJ2-2; perhaps TRBD2 as D (5 bases). V shed 6 bases and J shed 7 bases, with 18 bases lying between them. Germline-derived CDR1 and CDR2 are SEHNR and FQNEAQ (reference sequence). The CDR3 contains 15 residues. DNA for the CDR3: TGTGCCAGCAGTTCTAGTCGGGAACGTGTCGGGGAGCTGTTTTTT. Amino acids: CASSSSRERVGELFF.

V gene TRBV5-1 combines with J gene TRBJ1-1; TRBD1 aligns across 7 bases. Germline CDR1 is SGHRS and CDR2 is YFSETQ. The CDR3 sequence is 15 residues long. Trimming took 4 bases from V and 1 from J; bases not matched to a gene: 7. The CDR3, as DNA: TGCGCCAGCAGCCAGGGGGACACTTCGAACACTGAAGCTTTCTTT. This encodes CASSQGDTSNTEAFF. Full variable domain (missing parts from reference TRBV5-1 and TRBJ1-1): KAGVTQTPRYLIKTRGQQVTLSCSPISGHRSVSWYQQTPGQGLQFLFEYFSETQRNKGNFPGRFSGRQFSNSRSEMNVSTLELGDSALYLCASSQGDTSNTEAFFGQGTRLTVV.

In the case of this clonotype: At one end, the junction sequence differs from germline, possibly due to a read error. This rearrangement joins TRBV12-3 or TRBV12-4 to TRBJ1-4; 12 bases are shared with TRBD1. The CDR3 spans 17 residues. The CDR3: CAGSSGTGGVQNEELFF. In nucleotides, the CDR3 is TGTGCCGGCAGTTCCGGGACAGGGGGCGTCCAGAATGAAGAACTGTTTTTT.

This clonotype was seen only a few times. The chain carries TRBV30 and TRBJ2-4, with 10 nucleotides matching TRBD2. Per the germline V gene, CDR1 is GTSNPN and CDR2 is SVGIG (reference sequence). After removal of 8 bases from V and 6 bases from J, the junction contained 7 bases not matched to a gene. The length of the CDR3 is 13 residues. This chain's CDR3 is CARSGRYINIQYF. In nucleotides, the CDR3 is TGTGCCCGTAGCGGGAGGTACATAAACATTCAGTACTTC.

The genes are TRBV5-5 and TRBJ2-3, with D possibly called TRBD1 or TRBD2 (5 bases each). The V end was cut by 1 base, the J end by 5 bases, with 8 bases between. Germline loops: CDR1 SGHKS, CDR2 YYEKEE (reference sequence). This CDR3 is built from 13 residues. The CDR3 nucleotides read TGTGCCAGCAGCTTGCGGGACGTAGATACGCAGTATTTT. Its protein product is CASSLRDVDTQYF.

Many counts were recorded for this clonotype. This chain connects TRBV29-1 to TRBJ2-1, with D maybe TRBD2 (6 bases). CDR1 and CDR2 from the germline V gene are SQVTM and ANQGSEA. The ends were cut back, 4 bases at V and 2 bases at J, with 12 bases in the middle. The CDR3 totals 14 residues. CDR3 sequence: CSVVEGRAYNEQFF. Written as DNA, the CDR3 is TGCAGCGTTGTGGAGGGACGCGCCTACAATGAGCAGTTCTTC.

Of note for this clonotype: An end of the junction differs from the germline gene, which may be a read error. V gene TRBV20-1 combines with J gene TRBJ1-2, with D unresolved. CDR1 DFQATT and CDR2 SNEGSKA come from the germline V gene (reference sequence). The CDR3 length is 14 residues. The CDR3 sequence is CSARANEAADGHTF. The CDR3 region has the DNA TGCAGTGCTAGAGCTAATGAGGCAGCCGATGGCCACACCTTC.

V gene TRBV5-1 combines with J gene TRBJ1-1; 7 nucleotides agree with TRBD1. The CDR3 is 15 residues long. Trimming took 4 bases from V and 3 from J; bases not matched to a gene: 9. CDR1 SGHRS and CDR2 YFSETQ come from the germline V gene. This CDR3 reads CASSDYRGHDTEAFF. In DNA form, the CDR3 reads TGCGCCAGCAGCGACTATAGGGGGCATGACACTGAAGCTTTCTTT. The whole variable domain, filled in from reference TRBV5-1 and TRBJ1-1, reads KAGVTQTPRYLIKTRGQQVTLSCSPISGHRSVSWYQQTPGQGLQFLFEYFSETQRNKGNFPGRFSGRQFSNSRSEMNVSTLELGDSALYLCASSDYRGHDTEAFFGQGTRLTVV.

The genes are TRBV15 and TRBJ2-3; D is unresolved. V dropped 1 base and J dropped 0 bases, with 8 bases sitting between them. CDR1 LNHNV and CDR2 YYDKDF come from the germline V gene (reference sequence). This CDR3 contains 15 residues. In DNA, the CDR3 is TGTGCCACCAGCAGAGTCTTGGATAGCACAGATACGCAGTATTTT. Its translation: CATSRVLDSTDTQYF.

The gene calls are TRBV20-1 and TRBJ2-5; D perhaps matches TRBD1 (6 bases). Germline CDR1 and CDR2: DFQATT and SNEGSKA (reference sequence). The CDR3 contains 14 residues. Between the trimmed V and J ends, which lost 6 bases and 1 base, there was a span of 15 bases. CDR3 nucleotide sequence: TGCAGTGCACCTCCTAGGGGGATCCAAGAGACCCAGTACTTC. Translation gives CSAPPRGIQETQYF.

The genes are TRBV20-1 and TRBJ2-3, with D tentatively TRBD2 (6 bases). The germline V gene encodes CDR1 DFQATT and CDR2 SNEGSKA (reference sequence). Trimming stripped 5 bases from V and 6 bases from J, with 18 bases between. This CDR3 has 14 residues. CDR3 nucleotides: TGCAGTGCTTGGCTAGCGAGAAGGGGCGATACGCAGTATTTT. Protein sequence: CSAWLARRGDTQYF.

This clonotype was counted ten times or more. The chain uses TRBV29-1 and TRBJ2-1; 10 bases line up with TRBD1. The CDR3 has 15 amino acids. Trimming took 0 bases from V and 10 from J; bases not matched to a gene: 9. The V gene's germline CDR1 is SQVTM and CDR2 ANQGSEA. The CDR3 is CSVEDVGQGVWEQFF. The CDR3 coding sequence is TGCAGCGTTGAAGATGTAGGACAGGGGGTCTGGGAGCAGTTCTTC.

The table lists this clonotype with a few counts. J is TRBJ1-1 and V is TRBV11-2; D may be TRBD1 (5 bases). Trimming removed 5 bases from V and 4 bases from J, with 17 bases in between. This CDR3 has 15 residues. Germline lookup yields CDR1 SGHAT and CDR2 FQNNGV. The CDR3, as DNA: TGTGCCAGCAGCCCTTCGCGGGGGGGGATCACTGAAGCTTTCTTT. It yields the protein CASSPSRGGITEAFF.

This clonotype showed up just a few times. The chain is built from TRBV29-1 and TRBJ1-2, with D perhaps matching TRBD1 (6 bases). Germline values: CDR1 SQVTM, CDR2 ANQGSEA. The ends were cut back, 7 bases at V and 1 base at J, with 7 bases in the middle. This CDR3 contains 11 residues. This CDR3 is CSGRGNYGYTF. The CDR3, as DNA: TGCAGCGGCAGGGGTAACTATGGCTACACCTTC.

Many counts were recorded for this clonotype. V usage is TRBV6-2 or TRBV6-3 and J usage is TRBJ2-5; 8 nucleotides agree with TRBD2. Germline values: CDR1 MNHEY, CDR2 SVGEGT. V gave up 10 bases and J gave up 2 bases; unmatched junction bases: 12. The CDR3 length is 15 residues. CDR3 nucleotide sequence: TGTGCCACCCAACCTAGCGGGCATGCTCAAGAGACCCAGTACTTC. Its translation is CATQPSGHAQETQYF.